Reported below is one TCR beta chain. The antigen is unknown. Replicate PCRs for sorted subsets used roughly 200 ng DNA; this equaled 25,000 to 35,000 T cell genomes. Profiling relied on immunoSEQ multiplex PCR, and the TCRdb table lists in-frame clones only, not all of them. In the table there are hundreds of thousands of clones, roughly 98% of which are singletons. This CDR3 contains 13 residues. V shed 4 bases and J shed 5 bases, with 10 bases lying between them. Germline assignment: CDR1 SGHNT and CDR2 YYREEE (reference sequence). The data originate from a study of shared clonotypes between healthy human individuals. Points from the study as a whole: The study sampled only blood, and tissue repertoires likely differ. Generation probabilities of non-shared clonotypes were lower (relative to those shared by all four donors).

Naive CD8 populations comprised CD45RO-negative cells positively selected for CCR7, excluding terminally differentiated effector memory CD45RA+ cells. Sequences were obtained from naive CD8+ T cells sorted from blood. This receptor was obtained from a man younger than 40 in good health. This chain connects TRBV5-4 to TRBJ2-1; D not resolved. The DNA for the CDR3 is TGTGCCAGCAGCAACAGTAACCACAATGAGCAGTTCTTC. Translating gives CASSNSNHNEQFF.